This T cell receptor beta chain is from a study of T cell repertoires in aging, cancer and after chemotherapy. Multiplex touch-down PCR with TRB-A/B primers amplified rearranged V-D-J TRB sequences. TCRdb re-called the multiplex PCR reads through MiXCR, storing one row per CDR3 protein. There are about 10,000 distinct CDR3 sequences in the sample; 38% occur only once, and just over 8% lies in the top ten. Peripheral blood genomic DNA, not sorted cells or RNA, was the template. Trimming stripped 3 bases from V and 0 bases from J, with 15 bases between. Germline V gene lookup returns CDR1 SGHRS and CDR2 YFSETQ. This CDR3 region has 17 residues.

The genes are TRBV5-1 and TRBJ2-2; D may be TRBD1 (6 bases). The receptor comes from a human donor in good health. Input material: blood. This CDR3 reads CASSSGTLGPNTGELFF. The CDR3 nucleotides read TGCGCCAGCAGCTCCGGGACACTCGGCCCGAACACCGGGGAGCTGTTTTTT.